This paragraph reports one T cell receptor beta chain. The PCR employed 60 Vbeta primers together with 13 Jbeta primers. Libraries were prepared by immunoSEQ multiplex PCR; TCRdb keeps only in-frame clonotypes and omits some of them. The table records 150,000 or so clones, 74% of them present only once. This sample was taken from a study of cytomegalovirus exposure and HLA in healthy donors. Trimming cost V 5 bases and J 12 bases, with 17 bases left between them. In germline, CDR1 is MNHEY, CDR2 SMNVEV (reference sequence). The CDR3 has 13 residues. Material for sequencing was PBMCs. This clonotype was obtained from a young man in good health and CMV-seropositive. The V gene is TRBV27, the J gene TRBJ1-5; D unresolved. The chain's CDR3 is CASSDGPKRIQHF. CDR3 nucleotide sequence: TGTGCCAGCAGTGACGGCCCCAAGAGGATCCAGCATTTT.